Each of the 13 T cell receptor beta chains below was sequenced from the same sample in a study of metastatic and nonmetastatic thyroid tumors (dated by TCRdb to the early 2020s). Library construction relied on PCR. Sequencing used an Illumina HiSeq 4000. In-frame beta chains were kept once TCRdb had trimmed the public reads at Q25 with fastp and called clones with MiXCR. In this sample the table shows more than 90,000 clones, approximately 11% of which occur a single time. The ten largest clones represent about 11% of the sample. No patient had received any treatment before thyroid surgery. Input material: blood. These receptors were taken from a female donor with papillary thyroid cancer or a benign thyroid nodule (not recorded which). Some clones in this sample may be carry-over from other donors' samples.

Many counts were recorded for this clone. This rearrangement joins TRBV2 to TRBJ2-1; the match to TRBD2 covers 9 bases. This CDR3 has 16 amino acids. Germline V gene lookup returns CDR1 SNHLY and CDR2 FYNNEI. Germline trimming cut 6 bases from V and 6 bases from J; bases unmatched to any gene: 12. CDR3 bases: TGTGCCAGCAGCCCAGGGCGGCTAGCGGGGACCAATGAGCAGTTCTTC. Translating gives CASSPGRLAGTNEQFF.

This clone was counted ten times or more. This chain connects TRBV28 to TRBJ1-2, with D hard to call. The CDR3 has 14 residues. Trimming left V 5 bases short and J 8 bases short, with 18 bases between. Germline values: CDR1 MDHEN, CDR2 SYDVKM. The CDR3 DNA reads as TGTGCCAGCAGTCCACCTCCCCGGGAAGCCGGCTACACCTTC. Protein product: CASSPPPREAGYTF.

This clone appeared many times. The rearrangement uses TRBV4-2 and TRBJ1-2; a possible D gene is TRBD1 (6 bases). V lost 1 base, J lost 3 bases, and 12 bases lay in between. The CDR3 is 15 amino acids. Looked up from germline, CDR1 is LGHNA and CDR2 is YNFKEQ. The CDR3 nucleotides read TGTGCCAGCAGCCAAGGGGGGGGGCTATACTATGGCTACACCTTC. This sequence encodes CASSQGGGLYYGYTF.

V gene TRBV6-1 combines with J gene TRBJ2-2; tentatively, D is TRBD1 (7 bases). V was shortened by 5 bases and J by 2 bases, with 12 bases between the two germline ends. The germline gives CDR1 MNHNS, CDR2 SASEGT. The CDR3 has 15 amino acids. CDR3 sequence reads: CASSLGGGNTGELFF. The CDR3 nucleotides are TGTGCCAGCAGTTTAGGAGGGGGCAACACCGGGGAGCTGTTTTTT.

In regard to this clone: This may stem from a read error, because a much larger clone lies one nucleotide away. Other DNA sequences in this specimen translate into the identical CDR3. This rearrangement joins TRBV5-1 to TRBJ1-1; possibly TRBD1 for D (5 bases). The CDR3 length is 11 residues. The V gene's germline CDR1 is SGHRS and CDR2 YFSETQ. The CDR3 region is CASTGSAEAFF. CDR3 bases: TGCGCCAGCACAGGGAGCGCTGAAGCTTTCTTC.

This clone was seen ten or more times. This chain joins TRBV7-9 and TRBJ2-7, with D perhaps matching TRBD1 or TRBD2 (5 bases each). The CDR3 has 14 amino acids. V was shortened by 3 bases and J by 0 bases, with 9 bases between the two germline ends. Germline CDR1 is SEHNR and CDR2 is FQNEAQ (reference sequence). DNA for the CDR3: TGTGCCAGCAGCTTGGGGACGGTCTCCTACGAGCAGTACTTC. This translates into CASSLGTVSYEQYF.

The chain employs TRBV20-1 and TRBJ2-1, with TRBD2 matching over 8 bases. The CDR3 length is 15 residues. The V and J ends lost 2 bases and 5 bases, in that order; junction bases with no gene match: 8. Germline-derived CDR1 and CDR2 are DFQATT and SNEGSKA (reference sequence). The CDR3 nucleotides read TGCAGTGCTAGACCCCTCAGCGGGAGACACAATGAGCAGTTCTTC. It specifies CSARPLSGRHNEQFF.

This clone was found a few times. Possible read error: a much larger clone is one base away. The genes are TRBV29-1 and TRBJ2-1, with TRBD1 matching over 7 bases. V lost 2 bases, J lost 3 bases, and 10 bases stayed unmatched. Germline V gene lookup returns CDR1 SQVTM and CDR2 ANQGSEA. This CDR3 contains 16 residues. CDR3: CSVETEQGSYYNEQFF. For the CDR3, the DNA is TGCAGCGTTGAAACGGAACAGGGGAGTTACTACAATGAGCAGTTCTTC.

Ten or more counts support this clone. V and J are TRBV20-1 and TRBJ2-1; no clear D gene. Per the germline V gene, CDR1 is DFQATT and CDR2 is SNEGSKA (reference sequence). V gave up 4 bases and J gave up 1 base, with 5 bases separating them. The CDR3 spans 12 residues. The CDR3 nucleotides are TGCAGTGCTATGCTTTCCTACAATGAGCAGTTCTTC. Amino acids: CSAMLSYNEQFF.

This clone was seen ten or more times. The gene calls are TRBV29-1 and TRBJ1-2; D is uncertain. The germline gives CDR1 SQVTM, CDR2 ANQGSEA. The CDR3 extends over 14 amino acids. The germline V and J ends were trimmed by 4 bases and 9 bases, with 21 bases remaining between them. The CDR3 DNA reads TGCAGCGTTGGCGTAGTGCAGACTGGCTCGAGCTACACCTTC. This sequence encodes CSVGVVQTGSSYTF.

This chain uses TRBV12-3 or TRBV12-4 with TRBJ2-7; D not certain. CDR3 length: 13 amino acids. Between the trimmed V and J ends, which lost 2 bases and 3 bases, there was a span of 8 bases. The CDR3, as DNA: TGTGCCAGCAGTTTACAAATGTACTACGAGCAGTACTTC. Translation gives CASSLQMYYEQYF.

The rearrangement joins TRBV5-1 to TRBJ2-7; D gene uncertain. Trimming removed 3 bases at V and 4 bases at J, with 8 bases between. CDR3 length: 12 residues. CDR1 and CDR2 (germline): SGHRS, YFSETQ. The CDR3 nucleotides are TGCGCCAGCAGCTCGACACCTTACGAGCAGTACGTC. Its protein product is CASSSTPYEQYV.

This chain uses TRBV20-1 with TRBJ1-2; D gene uncertain. The length of the CDR3 is 13 residues. The V gene lost 6 bases and the J gene lost 8 bases, with 19 bases spanning the gap. Germline-derived CDR1 and CDR2 are DFQATT and SNEGSKA (reference sequence). CDR3 DNA: TGCAGTGCGCTCGACACCGGATCGGGGGGCTACACCTTC. This codes for CSALDTGSGGYTF.